Listed here is a single T cell receptor (beta chain). What it binds is unknown. Here immunoSEQ multiplex PCR was the method, and the copy in TCRdb shows in-frame clones only, minus some. The sample shows over 200,000 clones, less than 90% of them seen only once. This entry belongs to a study of cytomegalovirus exposure and HLA in healthy donors. Study-wide findings and caveats: Diagnosis of cytomegalovirus status made by the classifier reportedly showed high specificity and sensitivity.

The CDR3 is 12 amino acids. Trimming left V 2 bases short and J 4 bases short, with 8 bases between. The V gene's germline CDR1 is SQVTM and CDR2 ANQGSEA. Sequences were obtained from PBMCs. The TCR comes from a woman under 30 in good health and CMV-seronegative. The V gene is TRBV29-1, the J gene TRBJ1-1; D not resolved. DNA for the CDR3: TGCAGCGTTGAAAGTCGCGGCACTGAAGCTTTCTTT. It translates to CSVESRGTEAFF.